This T cell receptor (beta chain) was captured in a study of Tregs in tolerant kidney transplant recipients. Whole-study results and caveats: Antigen-driven expansion was suggested because donor-specific Tregs expanded more than all Tregs in tolerant patients. This study did not directly address biological reproducibility.

Related graft donors supplied nonmyeloablative bone marrow transplants, and mixed chimerism was transient. This clone was detected ten times or more. Its antigen is unknown. Assay used: immunoSEQ multiplex PCR; TCRdb lists only in-frame clones, some missing. The sample contains about 52,000 clones, around 93% of which appear only once. The germline V and J ends were trimmed by 0 bases and 1 base, with 6 bases remaining between them. Germline CDR1 and CDR2: PRHDT and FYEKMQ (reference sequence). This CDR3 is built from 14 residues. The source was CD8+ T cells from blood (PBMCs), collected 24 months after the transplant. The chain is built from TRBV13 and TRBJ1-1; D ambiguous. The receptor was derived from a human patient who received a combined kidney and bone marrow transplant. The graft donor may have given rise to some T cells. As DNA, the CDR3 is TGTGCCAGCAGCTTAGGTCCAGAGAACACTGAAGCTTTCTTT. This translates into CASSLGPENTEAFF.